Below, one TCR beta chain is given with its context. This clonotype was counted only a few times. There is no known antigen for this receptor. Base qualities were left out, and no much larger clone turns up one base away. The germline V gene (reference sequence) specifies PRHDT as CDR1 and FYEKMQ as CDR2. The CDR3 has 16 amino acids, counting the end cysteine and phenylalanine. The retained sequence is limited to the CDR3, 48 bases, with the frame set at the first base. V ends up 4 bases short and J 6 bases short, with an unmatched junction base count of 9. TCRdb names Illumina HiSeq 1500 as the instrument used. The raw public data were reprocessed by TCRdb itself: fastp quality trimming at Q25, MiXCR clonotype calling, in-frame beta chains only. Rows are unified per CDR3 protein, each entry keeping the most common DNA and genes. The sample table records roughly 300,000 distinct CDR3 sequences; 9.5% of these occur just once. The leading ten clones occupy about 4.5% of the sample.

This entry is derived from a study of T cell repertoires in cytomegalovirus infection (dated by TCRdb to 2018 to 2020). For the wider study: Donor HLA type was relevant to the analysis, because carriage of CMV infection together with the matching HLA type was indicated by public TCR beta signatures. Paper-wide results and their limitations: In the ex vivo response, HLA-C-restricted CMV-specific TCR beta clonotypes were dominant, and in two of eight donors the single most frequent clonotype came from this HLA-C-restricted group. Carriers of CMV infection plus the relevant HLA type were discriminated by the cumulative frequency of public TCR beta family members in the study cohort and in an independent approximately 360-donor cohort.

This clonotype was obtained from a human donor in good health (CMV status not recorded). Some clones in this sample may be carry-over from other donors' samples. The sample taken for sequencing was PBMCs. The rearrangement combines TRBV13 with TRBJ2-1; 10 central bases correspond to TRBD2. The sequence in DNA is TGTGCCAGCAGCTCACCTCTAGCGGGAGCGGTCAATGAGCAGTTCTTC. This translates into CASSSPLAGAVNEQFF.